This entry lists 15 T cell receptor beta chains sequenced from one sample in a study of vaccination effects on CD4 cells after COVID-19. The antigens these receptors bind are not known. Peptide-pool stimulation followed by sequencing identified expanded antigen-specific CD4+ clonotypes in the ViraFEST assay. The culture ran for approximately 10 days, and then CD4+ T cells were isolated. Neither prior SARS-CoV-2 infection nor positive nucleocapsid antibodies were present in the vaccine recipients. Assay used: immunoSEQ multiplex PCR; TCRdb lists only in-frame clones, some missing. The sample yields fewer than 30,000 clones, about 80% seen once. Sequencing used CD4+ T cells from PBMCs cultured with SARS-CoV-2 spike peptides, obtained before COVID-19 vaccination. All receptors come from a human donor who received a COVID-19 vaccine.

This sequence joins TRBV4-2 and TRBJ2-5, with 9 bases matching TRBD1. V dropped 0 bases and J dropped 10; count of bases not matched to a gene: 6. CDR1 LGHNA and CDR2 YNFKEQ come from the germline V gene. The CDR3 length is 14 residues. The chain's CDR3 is CASSQDGTGRHQYF. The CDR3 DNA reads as TGTGCCAGCAGCCAAGATGGGACAGGGAGGCACCAGTACTTC.

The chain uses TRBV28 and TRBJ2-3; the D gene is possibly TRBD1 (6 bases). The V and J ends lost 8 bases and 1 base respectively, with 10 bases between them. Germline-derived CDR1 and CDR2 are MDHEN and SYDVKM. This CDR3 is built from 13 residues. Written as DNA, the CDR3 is TGTGCCAGCCAGGACAGCCGCACAGATACGCAGTATTTT. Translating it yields CASQDSRTDTQYF.

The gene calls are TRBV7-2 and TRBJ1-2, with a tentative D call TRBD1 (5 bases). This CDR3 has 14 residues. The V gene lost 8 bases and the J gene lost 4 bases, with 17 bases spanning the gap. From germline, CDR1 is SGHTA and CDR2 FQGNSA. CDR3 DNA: TGTGCCAGCCTACCCATCAGGGAGGCCTATGGCTACACCTTC. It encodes CASLPIREAYGYTF.

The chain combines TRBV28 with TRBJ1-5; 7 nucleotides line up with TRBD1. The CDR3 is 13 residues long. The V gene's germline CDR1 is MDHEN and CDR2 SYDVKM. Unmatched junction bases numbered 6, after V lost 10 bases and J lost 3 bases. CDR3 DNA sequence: TGTGCCACCTACACAGGGGACAATCAGCCCCAGCATTTT. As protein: CATYTGDNQPQHF.

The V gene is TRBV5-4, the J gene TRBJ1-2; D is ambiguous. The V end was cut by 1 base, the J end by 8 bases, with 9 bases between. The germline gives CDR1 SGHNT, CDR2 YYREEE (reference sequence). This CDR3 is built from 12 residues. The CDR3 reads CASSLQREGYTF. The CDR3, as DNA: TGTGCCAGCAGCTTGCAAAGGGAAGGCTACACCTTC.

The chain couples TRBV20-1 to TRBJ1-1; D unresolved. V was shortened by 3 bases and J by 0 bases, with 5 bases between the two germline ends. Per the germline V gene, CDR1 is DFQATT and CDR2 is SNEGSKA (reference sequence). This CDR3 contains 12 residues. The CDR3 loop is CSASYVNTEAFF. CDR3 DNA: TGCAGTGCTAGTTACGTGAACACTGAAGCTTTCTTT.

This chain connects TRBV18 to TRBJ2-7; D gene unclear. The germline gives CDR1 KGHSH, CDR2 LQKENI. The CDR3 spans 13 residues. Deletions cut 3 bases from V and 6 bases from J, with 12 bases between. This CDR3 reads CASSPSDSREQYF. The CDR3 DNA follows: TGTGCCAGCTCACCCTCCGACTCCCGCGAGCAGTACTTC.

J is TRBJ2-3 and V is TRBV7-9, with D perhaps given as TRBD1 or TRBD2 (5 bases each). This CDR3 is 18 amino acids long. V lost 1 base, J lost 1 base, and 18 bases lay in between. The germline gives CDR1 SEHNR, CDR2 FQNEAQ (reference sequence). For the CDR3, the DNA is TGTGCCAGCAGCTTAGGTCGTGGGGGTAAAGTTGGCACAGATACGCAGTATTTT. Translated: CASSLGRGGKVGTDTQYF.

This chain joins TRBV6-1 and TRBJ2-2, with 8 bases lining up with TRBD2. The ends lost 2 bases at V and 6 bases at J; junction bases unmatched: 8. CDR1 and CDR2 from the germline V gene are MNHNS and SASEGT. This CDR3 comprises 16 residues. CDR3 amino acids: CASSEWRLASSGELFF. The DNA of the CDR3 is TGTGCCAGCAGTGAATGGAGACTAGCGTCCTCCGGGGAGCTGTTTTTT.

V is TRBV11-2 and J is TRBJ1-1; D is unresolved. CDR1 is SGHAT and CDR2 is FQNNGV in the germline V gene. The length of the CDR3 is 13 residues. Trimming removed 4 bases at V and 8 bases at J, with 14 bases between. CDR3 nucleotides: TGTGCCAGCAGCTCCTACAAGCAGGTAGAAGCTTTCTTT. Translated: CASSSYKQVEAFF.

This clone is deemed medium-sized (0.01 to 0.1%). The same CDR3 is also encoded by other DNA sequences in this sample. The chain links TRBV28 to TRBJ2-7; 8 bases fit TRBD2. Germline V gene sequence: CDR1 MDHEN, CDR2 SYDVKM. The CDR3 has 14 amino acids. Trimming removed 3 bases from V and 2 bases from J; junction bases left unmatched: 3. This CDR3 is CASSFAGGPYEQYF. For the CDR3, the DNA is TGTGCCAGCAGTTTCGCGGGAGGTCCCTACGAGCAGTACTTC.

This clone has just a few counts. The CDR3 reads CASSQLSNVRAASYGYTF. CDR3 coding DNA: TGTGCCAGCAGCCAACTATCCAACGTCCGGGCGGCCTCCTATGGCTACACCTTC. This chain uses TRBV3-1 (or the pseudogene TRBV3-2) with TRBJ1-2, with no clear D. This CDR3 has 18 amino acids. The V end was cut by 2 bases, the J end by 4 bases, with 23 bases between. Germline V gene lookup returns CDR1 LGHDT and CDR2 YNNKEL (reference sequence).

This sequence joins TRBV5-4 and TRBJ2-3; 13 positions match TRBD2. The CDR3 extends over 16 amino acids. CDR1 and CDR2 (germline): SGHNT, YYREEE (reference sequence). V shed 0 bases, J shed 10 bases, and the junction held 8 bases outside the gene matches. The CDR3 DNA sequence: TGTGCCAGCAGCTTGGGGGGGACTAGCGGGGTCGAGGCGCAGTATTTT. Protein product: CASSLGGTSGVEAQYF.

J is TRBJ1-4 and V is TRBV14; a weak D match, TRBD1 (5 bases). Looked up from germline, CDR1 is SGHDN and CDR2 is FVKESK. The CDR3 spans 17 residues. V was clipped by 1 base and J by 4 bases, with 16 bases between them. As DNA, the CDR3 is TGTGCCAGCAGCCAAGGCCAGTTTTGGGGCTTTAATGAAAAACTGTTTTTT. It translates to CASSQGQFWGFNEKLFF.

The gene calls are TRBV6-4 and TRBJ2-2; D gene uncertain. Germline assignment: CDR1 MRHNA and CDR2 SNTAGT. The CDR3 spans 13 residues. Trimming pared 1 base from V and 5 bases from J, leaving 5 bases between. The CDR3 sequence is CASSDFGTGELFF. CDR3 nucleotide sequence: TGTGCCAGCAGTGACTTTGGGACCGGGGAGCTGTTTTTT.